The clone carrying this T cell receptor (beta chain) appeared many times. Its antigen remains unknown. Germline trimming cut 5 bases from V and 6 bases from J; bases unmatched to any gene: 6. The CDR3 runs 15 residues. From germline, CDR1 is SGHAT and CDR2 FQDESV (reference sequence). This sample is part of a study of T cells after yellow fever vaccination. General study points: Abundant clonotypes from the bulk population could get into FACS-sorted repertoires as contaminants. It was a weaker secondary response, yet one that peaked faster, at day 5 versus 15.

One entry per CDR3 protein, called by TCRdb with MiXCR from the 5' RACE reads. The sample records some 320,000 distinct CDR3 sequences, 4.1% being singletons. This clonotype was sampled from a man aged 18 to 30 who received the YFV17D yellow fever vaccine. The sample here was PBMCs, taken 5 days after the yellow fever booster vaccination. V usage is TRBV11-1 and J usage is TRBJ2-1; 11 bases match TRBD2. DNA of the CDR3: TGTGCCAGCAGCGTCCTAGCGGGGGGATTCAATGAGCAGTTCTTC. Residues: CASSVLAGGFNEQFF.